These T cell receptor beta chains were read from a single sample in a study of Ad26.COV2.S vaccination and SARS-CoV-2 variants. Sequencing was performed with immunoSEQ multiplex PCR; in TCRdb, only in-frame clones are kept and a portion is missing. The sample lists 410,000 or so clones; 92% were seen once. The source was peripheral blood, collected in a trial of Ad26.COV2.S vaccine versus placebo. The receptors shown here come from a person between 18 and 60 years old who received the Ad26.COV2.S COVID-19 vaccine or a placebo. Each CDR3 is given with its conserved first and last residue. Fields, in order: J gene, V gene, clone size, D gene, CDR3 protein, CDR3 DNA. D genes are given only for firm matches. Not every row has a clone size; where given, it reads once, few, many or a size class.

J: TRBJ1-5
V: TRBV4-3
size: -
D: -
CDR3: CASSLHETNQPQHF
DNA: TGCGCCAGCAGCCTACACGAAACCAATCAGCCCCAGCATTTT

J: TRBJ2-2
V: TRBV10-3
size: -
D: -
CDR3: CAIKDNTGELFF
DNA: TGTGCCATCAAGGACAACACCGGGGAGCTGTTTTTT

J: TRBJ2-5
V: TRBV11-2
size: once
D: -
CDR3: CASSYQRSQYF
DNA: TGTGCCAGCAGCTATCAGCGGAGCCAGTACTTC

J: TRBJ2-1
V: TRBV19
size: -
D: -
CDR3: CASSISGTNNEQFF
DNA: TGTGCCAGTAGTATTAGCGGTACGAACAATGAGCAGTTCTTC

J: TRBJ2-3
V: TRBV5-1
size: -
D: -
CDR3: CASMGTGKTSTDTQYF
DNA: TGCGCCAGCATGGGGACCGGGAAGACTAGCACAGATACGCAGTATTTT

J: TRBJ1-3
V: TRBV4-3
size: -
D: TRBD1
CDR3: CASSRAGGTGNTIYF
DNA: TGCGCCAGCAGCCGGGCAGGGGGTACTGGAAACACCATATATTTT

J: TRBJ2-7
V: TRBV5-6
size: -
D: -
CDR3: CASSSNTALQTYEQYF
DNA: TGTGCCAGCAGTTCTAACACGGCCCTTCAAACCTACGAGCAGTACTTC

J: TRBJ2-3
V: TRBV7-6
size: -
D: -
CDR3: CASSKQTWTPTDTQYF
DNA: TGTGCCAGCAGCAAGCAAACGTGGACTCCCACAGATACGCAGTATTTT

J: TRBJ1-1
V: TRBV6-5
size: -
D: -
CDR3: CASTAPRGDTEAFF
DNA: TGTGCCAGCACCGCCCCGCGTGGGGACACTGAAGCTTTCTTT

J: TRBJ1-6
V: TRBV30
size: few
D: -
CDR3: CAWNVGSYNSPLHF
DNA: TGTGCCTGGAATGTGGGCTCCTATAATTCACCCCTCCACTTT

J: TRBJ1-4
V: TRBV7-2
size: -
D: TRBD1
CDR3: CASSSRGQGEKLFF
DNA: TGTGCCAGCAGCTCCCGGGGACAGGGGGAAAAACTGTTTTTT

J: TRBJ1-5
V: TRBV30
size: -
D: -
CDR3: CAWSVGQTGEPQHF
DNA: TGTGCCTGGAGTGTAGGGCAGACGGGAGAGCCCCAGCATTTT

J: TRBJ1-1
V: TRBV7-9
size: -
D: -
CDR3: CASSLGGQGAYYTEAFF
DNA: TGTGCCAGCAGCTTAGGTGGCCAGGGTGCGTATTACACTGAAGCTTTCTTT

J: TRBJ2-7
V: TRBV5-6
size: -
D: -
CDR3: CASSLDLSSHEQYF
DNA: TGTGCCAGCAGCTTGGACCTTTCGTCTCACGAGCAGTACTTC

J: TRBJ1-1
V: TRBV7-2
size: -
D: -
CDR3: CASSLAQYRTNTEAFF
DNA: TGTGCCAGCAGCTTAGCGCAGTACAGGACGAACACTGAAGCTTTCTTT

J: TRBJ2-1
V: TRBV12-3/TRBV12-4
size: -
D: -
CDR3: CASSFVLRGEQFF
DNA: TGTGCCAGCAGTTTTGTTTTGAGGGGTGAGCAGTTCTTC

J: TRBJ1-6
V: TRBV18
size: -
D: -
CDR3: CASSPYNSPLHF
DNA: TGTGCCAGCTCGCCTTATAATTCACCCCTCCACTTT

J: TRBJ1-4
V: TRBV21-1
size: once
D: -
CDR3: CASSKVNRVGEKLFF
DNA: TGTGCCAGCAGCAAAGTCAACAGGGTTGGGGAAAAACTGTTTTTT

J: TRBJ2-1
V: TRBV18
size: -
D: TRBD2
CDR3: CASSPLPGLADYNEQFF
DNA: TGTGCCAGCTCACCCCTACCGGGACTAGCCGATTACAATGAGCAGTTCTTC

J: TRBJ1-6
V: TRBV7-9
size: -
D: -
CDR3: CASSSIQAPGSPLHF
DNA: TGTGCCAGCAGTTCGATCCAGGCTCCGGGTTCACCCCTCCACTTT

J: TRBJ1-4
V: TRBV7-9
size: few
D: -
CDR3: CASSLAFGEKLFF
DNA: TGTGCCAGCAGCTTAGCGTTCGGTGAAAAACTGTTTTTT

J: TRBJ2-5
V: TRBV5-1
size: -
D: TRBD2
CDR3: CASRKLLAGGQGETQYF
DNA: TGCGCCAGCAGAAAACTCCTAGCGGGGGGGCAAGGAGAGACCCAGTACTTC

J: TRBJ2-7
V: TRBV7-8
size: -
D: TRBD1
CDR3: CASSNRDRGYEQYF
DNA: TGTGCCAGCAGCAACCGGGACAGGGGCTACGAGCAGTACTTC

J: TRBJ1-1
V: TRBV5-4
size: -
D: -
CDR3: CASSGTVEMNTEAFF
DNA: TGTGCCAGCAGCGGAACGGTAGAAATGAACACTGAAGCTTTCTTT

J: TRBJ1-4
V: TRBV12-5
size: -
D: TRBD1
CDR3: CASGSGQGNEKLFF
DNA: TGTGCTAGTGGGAGCGGACAGGGGAATGAAAAACTGTTTTTT

J: TRBJ2-2
V: TRBV10-3
size: -
D: TRBD1
CDR3: CAISEHRGEDTGELFF
DNA: TGTGCCATCAGTGAGCACAGGGGTGAGGATACCGGGGAGCTGTTTTTT

J: TRBJ1-4
V: TRBV30
size: -
D: -
CDR3: CAWNVGQGKTNEKLFF
DNA: TGTGCCTGGAATGTTGGGCAGGGTAAAACTAATGAAAAACTGTTTTTT

J: TRBJ1-5
V: TRBV24-1
size: few
D: -
CDR3: CATSGWRRDYSNQPQHF
DNA: TGTGCCACCAGTGGCTGGAGGCGGGATTATAGCAATCAGCCCCAGCATTTT

J: TRBJ1-2
V: TRBV6-1
size: few
D: -
CDR3: CASSGVTGPPSKGYTF
DNA: TGTGCCAGCAGTGGCGTAACGGGGCCACCCTCAAAGGGCTACACCTTC

J: TRBJ1-5
V: TRBV7-2
size: -
D: -
CDR3: CASSLKGTPGDQPQHF
DNA: TGTGCCAGCAGCTTAAAAGGGACTCCAGGAGATCAGCCCCAGCATTTT

J: TRBJ2-1
V: TRBV6-5
size: -
D: -
CDR3: CASSFGTRGYNEQFF
DNA: TGTGCCAGCAGCTTCGGGACAAGGGGTTACAATGAGCAGTTCTTC

J: TRBJ2-7
V: TRBV5-1
size: -
D: -
CDR3: CASSLDQDSFSYEQYF
DNA: TGCGCCAGCAGCTTGGATCAGGACTCCTTCTCCTACGAGCAGTACTTC

J: TRBJ2-7
V: TRBV11-2
size: -
D: -
CDR3: CASSLNRDGTYEQYF
DNA: TGTGCCAGCAGCTTAAACAGGGATGGCACCTACGAGCAGTACTTC

J: TRBJ2-1
V: TRBV18
size: -
D: -
CDR3: CASSPPVDMGEQFF
DNA: TGTGCCAGCTCACCACCGGTAGACATGGGTGAGCAGTTCTTC

J: TRBJ2-2
V: TRBV9
size: -
D: -
CDR3: CASSAKGGNTGELFF
DNA: TGTGCCAGCAGCGCCAAAGGGGGGAACACCGGGGAGCTGTTTTTT